This entry lists 20 T cell receptor beta chains sequenced from one sample in a study of T cells in Graves' hyperthyroidism and ophthalmopathy. RNA transcripts were the template for amplifying TCR beta CDR3 regions. TCR CDR3 underwent first-round RT-PCR with the HTBI primer set. One entry per CDR3 protein, called by TCRdb with MiXCR from the multiplex PCR reads. This table has about 500,000 distinct CDR3 sequences, 15% to 20% appearing once. The sample was blood. These receptors originate from a woman in her twenties or thirties with Graves' ophthalmopathy.

This clonotype was counted ten times or more. The chain carries TRBV7-2 and TRBJ2-3, with no clear D. V lost 1 base and J lost 3, with 14 bases in between. Germline V gives CDR1 SGHTA, CDR2 FQGNSA. The CDR3 is 16 amino acids. In DNA, the CDR3 is TGTGCCAGCAGCTTAGTCGGCAGCCCGCGGACAGATACGCAGTATTTT. It encodes CASSLVGSPRTDTQYF.

The chain uses TRBV20-1 and TRBJ2-7; tentative D call: TRBD2 (6 bases). Trimming shortened V by 3 bases and J by 5 bases, and 17 bases separated the two germline ends. The germline V gene encodes CDR1 DFQATT and CDR2 SNEGSKA (reference sequence). The CDR3 runs 14 residues. The CDR3 DNA sequence: TGCAGTGCTAGTAATAGCTGGGGAGGAGACGAGCAGTACTTC. Its protein product is CSASNSWGGDEQYF.

This clonotype was seen more than once but under ten times. This rearrangement joins TRBV20-1 to TRBJ2-2, with D possibly being TRBD2 (5 bases). CDR3 length: 13 residues. The V gene's germline CDR1 is DFQATT and CDR2 SNEGSKA (reference sequence). V was shortened by 3 bases and J by 1 base, with 6 bases between the two germline ends. CDR3 region: CSASRGNTGELFF. In DNA, the CDR3 is TGCAGTGCTAGTCGGGGGAACACCGGGGAGCTGTTTTTT.

In this sample, this clonotype turned up a few times. As DNA, the CDR3 is TGTGCCAGCAGTTTAGAAGGGCAGTTTAATGAAAAACTGTTTTTT. As protein: CASSLEGQFNEKLFF. J is TRBJ1-4 and V is TRBV27; no firm D call. From germline, CDR1 is MNHEY and CDR2 SMNVEV (reference sequence). V lost 2 bases and J 4 bases, leaving 11 bases between the germline ends. The CDR3 contains 15 residues.

V usage is TRBV24-1 and J usage is TRBJ2-3, with D perhaps matching TRBD1 (5 bases). Per the germline V gene, CDR1 is KGHDR and CDR2 is SFDVKD. The ends were cut back, 5 bases at V and 2 bases at J, with 13 bases in the middle. The CDR3 runs to 15 residues. The CDR3, as DNA: TGTGCCACCAGTGGTCAGGGATATCCCACAGATACGCAGTATTTT. Translating it yields CATSGQGYPTDTQYF.

CDR3 coding DNA: TGTGCCAGCAGTTTATTCGCGGGAGGGGTCGGGGCCGGGGAGCTGTTTTTT. Translated, it gives CASSLFAGGVGAGELFF. The genes are TRBV28 and TRBJ2-2, with 9 positions matching TRBD2. Per the germline V gene, CDR1 is MDHEN and CDR2 is SYDVKM. The CDR3 loop spans 17 amino acids. The V gene end was trimmed by 1 base and the J gene end by 6 bases; junction bases not matched to a gene: 9.

This clonotype was detected many times. The chain uses TRBV2 and TRBJ2-7; perhaps TRBD2 as D (6 bases). V was clipped by 6 bases and J by 3 bases, with 12 bases between them. CDR1 is SNHLY and CDR2 is FYNNEI in the germline V gene. This CDR3 contains 13 residues. The CDR3 coding sequence is TGTGCCAGCAGCCCCGGGACTCACTACGAGCAGTACTTC. This encodes CASSPGTHYEQYF.

This clonotype was recorded at least ten times. The V and J genes are TRBV6-2 or TRBV6-3 and TRBJ2-4; 12 nucleotides match TRBD2. Per germline, CDR1 MNHEY and CDR2 SVGEGT. The CDR3 covers 14 residues. J lost 7 bases, V lost 6 bases, and 4 bases had no gene match. In DNA form, the CDR3 reads TGTGCCAGCAGACTAGCGGGAGGCTTGAACATTCAGTACTTC. Protein sequence: CASRLAGGLNIQYF.

This clonotype was found many times. This chain uses TRBV20-1 with TRBJ2-3; 8 nucleotides match TRBD2. This CDR3 has 16 amino acids. Germline values: CDR1 DFQATT, CDR2 SNEGSKA (reference sequence). Trimming removed 0 bases from V and 0 bases from J; junction bases left unmatched: 5. The CDR3 is CSARDPTGGSTDTQYF. CDR3 sequence (DNA): TGCAGTGCTAGAGATCCAACGGGAGGGAGCACAGATACGCAGTATTTT.

The chain recombines TRBV7-3 with TRBJ2-7; D possibly corresponds to TRBD2 (6 bases). Trimming removed 2 bases at V and 9 bases at J, with 17 bases between. This CDR3 has 14 amino acids. CDR1 and CDR2 from the germline V gene are SGHTA and FQGTGA. In nucleotides, the CDR3 is TGTGCCAGCAGCTTAGGGGACTCCCCATGGGTGCAGTACTTC. This codes for CASSLGDSPWVQYF.

This clonotype was recorded many times. The rearrangement uses TRBV7-2 and TRBJ2-3; 16 bases line up with TRBD2. CDR3 length equals 18 residues. Germline CDR1 is SGHTA and CDR2 is FQGNSA. Trimming removed 5 bases from V and 1 base from J; junction bases left unmatched: 6. In DNA form, the CDR3 reads TGTGCCAGCAGCCCGGGGACTAGCGGGAGGGCCGGCACAGATACGCAGTATTTT. Its protein is CASSPGTSGRAGTDTQYF.

The chain couples TRBV28 to TRBJ1-1; D is ambiguous. Germline CDR1 reads MDHEN; CDR2 reads SYDVKM. Trimming stripped 6 bases from V and 11 bases from J, with 16 bases between. The CDR3 covers 12 residues. The CDR3 DNA reads TGTGCCAGCAGGCGGATTCAAGTTCGGGCTTTCTTT. Amino acids: CASRRIQVRAFF.

This clonotype was counted at least ten times. The rearrangement links TRBV7-2 to TRBJ2-1; D gene uncertain. Germline V gene sequence: CDR1 SGHTA, CDR2 FQGNSA. The CDR3 covers 12 residues. The V and J ends lost 5 bases and 8 bases respectively, with 10 bases between them. Here the CDR3 reads CASSPRGYEQFF. The CDR3 nucleotides read TGTGCCAGCAGCCCTAGAGGTTATGAGCAGTTCTTC.

The V and J genes are TRBV7-2 and TRBJ2-7, with D unresolved. Trimming stripped 2 bases from V and 5 bases from J, with 10 bases between. Per germline, CDR1 SGHTA and CDR2 FQGNSA. The CDR3 extends over 13 amino acids. As DNA, the CDR3 is TGTGCCAGCAGCTTAAGGAGTGCGCACGAGCAGTACTTC. Amino acid sequence: CASSLRSAHEQYF.

This clonotype occurred many times. The chain joins TRBV20-1 to TRBJ2-3, with D perhaps given as TRBD1 or TRBD2 (6 bases each). Per the germline V gene, CDR1 is DFQATT and CDR2 is SNEGSKA (reference sequence). CDR3 length: 15 residues. V was pared by 0 bases and J by 5 bases, with 15 bases between. The CDR3 nucleotides read TGCAGTGCTAGAGATGACGGGGGCTGGATAGATACGCAGTATTTT. Its protein is CSARDDGGWIDTQYF.

This clonotype was detected many times. The chain recombines TRBV15 with TRBJ1-6; D is unresolved. The CDR3 spans 13 residues. Deletions cut 0 bases from V and 7 bases from J, with 4 bases between. The V gene's germline CDR1 is LNHNV and CDR2 YYDKDF (reference sequence). The CDR3 DNA is TGTGCCACCAGCAGAGATCTGAATTCACCCCTCCACTTT. Protein product: CATSRDLNSPLHF.

The chain couples TRBV6-1 to TRBJ2-7, with 8 bases identical to TRBD2. The V gene's germline CDR1 is MNHNS and CDR2 SASEGT. The CDR3 runs to 15 residues. After removal of 5 bases from V and 0 bases from J, the junction contained 6 bases not matched to a gene. CDR3 coding DNA: TGTGCCAGCAGTCCGGAGCGGGAGTCCTCCTACGAGCAGTACTTC. Translating gives CASSPERESSYEQYF.

This clonotype was found many times. The genes are TRBV6-6 and TRBJ2-5, with D uncertain. The CDR3 runs to 14 residues. Trimming took off 2 bases at V and 1 base at J, with 8 bases between the two ends. Looked up from germline, CDR1 is MNHNY and CDR2 is SVGAGI (reference sequence). As DNA, the CDR3 is TGTGCCAGCAGTTACGGGCAGCTCCAAGAGACCCAGTACTTC. Translating gives CASSYGQLQETQYF.

In its sample, this clonotype was seen a few times. The V gene is TRBV7-2, the J gene TRBJ2-1; a weak D match, TRBD1 (5 bases). The CDR3 is 14 amino acids. The ends were cut back, 5 bases at V and 2 bases at J, with 10 bases in the middle. CDR1 is SGHTA and CDR2 is FQGNSA in the germline V gene. CDR3 sequence: CASSLPGPYNEQFF. The CDR3 DNA sequence: TGTGCCAGCAGCCTGCCAGGGCCCTACAATGAGCAGTTCTTC.

This clonotype was observed many times. The CDR3 spells CASSLGTGSTEAFF. The CDR3 nucleotides read TGTGCCAGCAGCCTTGGGACAGGGTCAACTGAAGCTTTCTTT. The V gene is TRBV5-8, the J gene TRBJ1-1; the match to TRBD1 covers 9 bases. The V gene's germline CDR1 is SGHTS and CDR2 YDEGEE. The CDR3 loop spans 14 amino acids. V shed 4 bases and J 5 bases; nucleotides not matched to a gene: 6.